This T cell receptor (beta chain) was found in a study of control samples from healthy donors and cancer patients. This CDR3 is 15 amino acids long. Germline V gene data show CDR1 as SNHLY and CDR2 as FYNNEI. J lost 3 bases, V lost 9 bases, and 5 bases had no gene match. TCRdb's copy holds only in-frame clones and misses some; the assay was immunoSEQ multiplex PCR. The sample includes about 160,000 clones, approximately 94% of them seen just once. The J gene is TRBJ2-1, the V gene TRBV2, with TRBD2 identical over 13 bases. Sequencing input: blood. This receptor was obtained from a man aged 18 to 35 in good health. CDR3 sequence: CASRTSGGVYNEQFF. The DNA of the CDR3 is TGTGCCAGTCGGACTAGCGGGGGAGTCTACAATGAGCAGTTCTTC.